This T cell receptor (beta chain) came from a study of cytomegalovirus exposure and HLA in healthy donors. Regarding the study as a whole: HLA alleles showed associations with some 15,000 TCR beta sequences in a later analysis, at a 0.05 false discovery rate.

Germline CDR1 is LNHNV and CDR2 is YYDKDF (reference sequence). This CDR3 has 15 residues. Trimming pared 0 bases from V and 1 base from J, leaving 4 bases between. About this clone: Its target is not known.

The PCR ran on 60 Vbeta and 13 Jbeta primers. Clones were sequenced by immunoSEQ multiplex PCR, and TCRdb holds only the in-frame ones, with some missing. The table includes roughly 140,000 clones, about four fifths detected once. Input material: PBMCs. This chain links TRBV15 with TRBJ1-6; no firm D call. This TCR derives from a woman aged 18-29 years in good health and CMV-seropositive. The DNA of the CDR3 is TGTGCCACCAGCAGAGACGGTTCCTATAATTCACCCCTCCACTTT. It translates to CATSRDGSYNSPLHF.